The 20 T cell receptor beta chains listed next were all sequenced from one sample in a study of cytomegalovirus exposure and HLA in healthy donors. The PCR used 60 Vbeta and 13 Jbeta primers. The assay was immunoSEQ multiplex PCR, and TCRdb's table has in-frame clones only and misses some. The sample shows approximately 170,000 clones, about four fifths of them seen only once. Specimen: PBMCs. Receptors originate from a male donor in good health and CMV-seronegative.

The genes are TRBV2 and TRBJ2-1; D possibly corresponds to TRBD2 (7 bases). The germline V and J ends were trimmed by 7 bases and 0 bases, with 13 bases remaining between them. The CDR3 runs to 15 residues. Per germline, CDR1 SNHLY and CDR2 FYNNEI. The CDR3 nucleotides are TGTGCCAGCAACGGGGGGCCTAGCTCCTACAATGAGCAGTTCTTC. Translating it yields CASNGGPSSYNEQFF.

This chain connects TRBV5-1 to TRBJ2-7; perhaps TRBD2 as D (5 bases). The CDR3 has 13 residues. V lost 1 base and J lost 2, with 7 bases in between. Germline V gene lookup returns CDR1 SGHRS and CDR2 YFSETQ. CDR3 region: CASSLTSPYEQYF. DNA for the CDR3: TGCGCCAGCAGCTTGACTAGTCCCTACGAGCAGTACTTC.

The chain combines TRBV27 with TRBJ2-7; tentatively, D is TRBD2 (6 bases). With 1 base removed from V and 6 bases from J, the gap between germline ends came to 10 bases. The germline CDR1 and CDR2 sequences are MNHEY and SMNVEV (reference sequence). The CDR3 runs 13 residues. The CDR3: CASSLFTSTEQYF. In nucleotides, the CDR3 is TGTGCCAGCAGTTTATTTACTAGCACCGAGCAGTACTTC.

This rearrangement joins TRBV28 to TRBJ1-5; the match to TRBD1 covers 7 bases. This CDR3 is 16 amino acids long. Germline values: CDR1 MDHEN, CDR2 SYDVKM. After removal of 3 bases from V and 1 base from J, the junction contained 6 bases not matched to a gene. The CDR3 here is CASSLGQLGSNQPQHF. DNA of the CDR3: TGTGCCAGCAGTTTGGGACAGTTAGGGAGCAATCAGCCCCAGCATTTT. The full variable domain, its missing parts supplied by reference TRBV28 and TRBJ1-5, is DVKVTQSSRYLVKRTGEKVFLECVQDMDHENMFWYRQDPGLGLRLIYFSYDVKMKEKGDIPEGYSVSREKKERFSLILESASTNQTSMYLCASSLGQLGSNQPQHFGDGTRLSIL.

This clone was counted once. This chain uses TRBV5-1 with TRBJ2-5; 9 bases align to TRBD1. The J call may be wrong; the DNA end is better matched by TRBJ2-7. Per the germline V gene, CDR1 is SGHRS and CDR2 is YFSETQ. This CDR3 is built from 16 residues. CDR3 nucleotide sequence: TGCGCCAGCAGCTTGGGGACAGGGGTGGGACCCTACGAGCAGTACTTC. It yields the protein CASSLGTGVGPYEQYF.

In its sample, this clone was seen once. The rearrangement links TRBV2 to TRBJ1-6; D is possibly TRBD1 (5 bases). With 4 bases removed from V and 5 bases from J, the gap between germline ends came to 12 bases. The CDR3 spans 15 residues. Germline values: CDR1 SNHLY, CDR2 FYNNEI. The CDR3 coding sequence is TGTGCCAGCAGTGTAAGGGGCGGAAATAATTCACCCCTCCACTTT. It encodes CASSVRGGNNSPLHF.

The J gene is TRBJ1-2, the V gene TRBV5-8; TRBD1 aligns across 10 bases. CDR1 is SGHTS and CDR2 is YDEGEE in the germline V gene. This CDR3 has 15 residues. Trimming at V came to 4 bases and at J to 3 bases, leaving 6 bases not matched to a gene. The CDR3 sequence is CASSVDRGADYGYTF. DNA of the CDR3: TGTGCCAGCAGCGTGGACAGGGGGGCAGACTATGGCTACACCTTC.

The chain has TRBV5-1 and TRBJ2-7; 8 bases are a match to TRBD1. After removal of 4 bases from V and 3 bases from J, the junction contained 12 bases not matched to a gene. CDR3 length: 16 amino acids. CDR1 SGHRS and CDR2 YFSETQ come from the germline V gene. The CDR3 region is CASSEPGQGALYEQYF. The CDR3 DNA is TGCGCCAGCAGCGAGCCTGGCCAGGGGGCTCTCTACGAGCAGTACTTC. Based on the CDR3 plus reference TRBV5-1 and TRBJ2-7, the full variable domain is KAGVTQTPRYLIKTRGQQVTLSCSPISGHRSVSWYQQTPGQGLQFLFEYFSETQRNKGNFPGRFSGRQFSNSRSEMNVSTLELGDSALYLCASSEPGQGALYEQYFGPGTRLTVT.

In its sample, this clone was seen a few times. The chain employs TRBV5-1 and TRBJ2-5, with 10 bases matching TRBD1. After removal of 5 bases from V and 4 bases from J, the junction contained 14 bases not matched to a gene. This CDR3 comprises 17 residues. From germline, CDR1 is SGHRS and CDR2 YFSETQ. CDR3 residues: CASSSTLGQGLGETQYF. CDR3 in DNA: TGCGCCAGCAGTTCCACTCTGGGACAGGGGTTGGGAGAGACCCAGTACTTC.

The chain has TRBV6-5 and TRBJ2-7; D gene unclear. The germline CDR1 and CDR2 sequences are MNHEY and SVGAGI. There are 14 residues in the CDR3. V was cut by 4 bases and J by 0 bases, with 10 bases left in between. The DNA for the CDR3 is TGTGCCAGCAGTTCGCCCAAGAGCTCCTACGAGCAGTACTTC. It yields the protein CASSSPKSSYEQYF.

The rearrangement joins TRBV19 to TRBJ1-2, with D tentatively TRBD1 (6 bases). The germline V gene encodes CDR1 LNHDA and CDR2 SQIVND (reference sequence). Trimming stripped 6 bases from V and 0 bases from J, with 11 bases between. This CDR3 is 14 amino acids long. The CDR3, as DNA: TGTGCCAGTAGCCGGGACAACCCTAACTATGGCTACACCTTC. Amino acids: CASSRDNPNYGYTF.

This clone was seen only a few times. The chain has TRBV14 and TRBJ2-7; 10 positions agree with TRBD2. The ends lost 1 base at V and 4 bases at J; junction bases unmatched: 7. From germline, CDR1 is SGHDN and CDR2 FVKESK. This CDR3 region has 16 residues. CDR3 in amino acids: CASSQGLAGVLYEQYF. The CDR3 nucleotides are TGTGCCAGCAGCCAAGGTCTAGCGGGGGTGCTATACGAGCAGTACTTC. Combining the CDR3 with reference TRBV14 and TRBJ2-7 gives the whole variable domain EAGVTQFPSHSVIEKGQTVTLRCDPISGHDNLYWYRRVMGKEIKFLLHFVKESKQDESGMPNNRFLAERTGGTYSTLKVQPAELEDSGVYFCASSQGLAGVLYEQYFGPGTRLTVT.

This chain uses TRBV15 with TRBJ1-2; tentatively, D is TRBD1 (5 bases). CDR3 size: 15 residues. Germline V gene data show CDR1 as LNHNV and CDR2 as YYDKDF (reference sequence). The V end was cut by 0 bases, the J end by 5 bases, with 13 bases between. This chain's CDR3 is CATSREQGVWYGYTF. In DNA form, the CDR3 reads TGTGCCACCAGCAGAGAACAAGGGGTTTGGTATGGCTACACCTTC.

This chain joins TRBV28 and TRBJ1-5; no definite D call. CDR3 length: 14 amino acids. V dropped 2 bases and J dropped 0 bases, with 5 bases sitting between them. In germline, CDR1 is MDHEN, CDR2 SYDVKM. The CDR3 reads CASSLGSSNQPQHF. In DNA, the CDR3 is TGTGCCAGCAGTTTAGGCAGTAGCAATCAGCCCCAGCATTTT.

V is TRBV7-2 and J is TRBJ1-5; D unclear. V was cut by 5 bases and J by 1 base, with 15 bases left in between. The CDR3 consists of 16 residues. Germline CDR1 is SGHTA and CDR2 is FQGNSA. As DNA, the CDR3 is TGTGCCAGCAGCGGCCCCCCCGGGAAAAGCAATCAGCCCCAGCATTTT. It codes for CASSGPPGKSNQPQHF. Filled out from reference TRBV7-2 and TRBJ1-5, the complete variable domain reads GAGVSQSPSNKVTEKGKDVELRCDPISGHTALYWYRQSLGQGLEFLIYFQGNSAPDKSGLPSDRFSAERTGGSVSTLTIQRTQQEDSAVYLCASSGPPGKSNQPQHFGDGTRLSIL.

This chain connects TRBV7-9 to TRBJ1-6; D not certain. Trimming pared 4 bases from V and 9 bases from J, leaving 13 bases between. This CDR3 has 14 residues. CDR1 is SEHNR, CDR2 FQNEAQ, per germline (reference sequence). The CDR3 DNA follows: TGTGCCAGCAGCTGGGGAGACGGAAGTTCACCCCTCCACTTT. Translating it yields CASSWGDGSSPLHF.

The rearrangement uses TRBV10-1 and TRBJ2-5; a possible D gene is TRBD2 (5 bases). The CDR3 has 14 amino acids. Germline loops: CDR1 WNHNN, CDR2 SYGVQD (reference sequence). V was pared by 0 bases and J by 11 bases, with 16 bases between. In nucleotides, the CDR3 is TGCGCCAGCAGTGAGTCGACTGGCGGGTGGGAGCAGTACTTC. Its translation: CASSESTGGWEQYF.

V and J are TRBV10-3 and TRBJ2-5; 10 bases line up with TRBD1. There are 11 residues in the CDR3. Germline lookup yields CDR1 ENHRY and CDR2 SYGVKD. Trimming removed 9 bases from V and 5 bases from J; junction bases left unmatched: 0. CDR3 in DNA: TGTGCCATGGGACAGGGGGAGACCCAGTACTTC. The encoded protein is CAMGQGETQYF.

The chain carries TRBV7-3 and TRBJ2-1; tentatively, D is TRBD2 (5 bases). The CDR3 runs 13 residues. Trimming shortened V by 5 bases and J by 10 bases, and 15 bases separated the two germline ends. CDR1 SGHTA and CDR2 FQGTGA come from the germline V gene. CDR3 nucleotides: TGTGCCAGCAGCCCGGTCGGTGGGAGCGAGCAGTTCTTC. It encodes CASSPVGGSEQFF. Based on the CDR3 plus reference TRBV7-3 and TRBJ2-1, the full variable domain is GAGVSQTPSNKVTEKGKYVELRCDPISGHTALYWYRQSLGQGPEFLIYFQGTGAADDSGLPNDRFFAVRPEGSVSTLKIQRTERGDSAVYLCASSPVGGSEQFFGPGTRLTVL.

CDR3: CASSGAGTETHLAKNIQYF. CDR3 sequence (DNA): TGTGCCAGCAGTGGAGCCGGGACAGAAACTCACTTAGCCAAAAACATTCAGTACTTC. This chain uses TRBV6-1 with TRBJ2-4; 7 bases match TRBD1. V dropped 4 bases and J dropped 0; count of bases not matched to a gene: 15. The length of the CDR3 is 19 residues. In germline, CDR1 is MNHNS, CDR2 SASEGT.